This T cell receptor (beta chain) was captured by sequencing in a study of blood T cell repertoires in COVID-19. Looking at the study overall: The United States, Italy and Spain were the sources of the acute and convalescent COVID-19 samples. T cells, B-cell-depleted T cells, or PBMCs supplied cDNA or gDNA.

Under the authors' procedure: Reference gene primer amplification in the assay estimated nucleated cell counts. Assay used: immunoSEQ multiplex PCR; TCRdb lists only in-frame clones, some missing. That table is the source of V, J and clone size, and D and trimming were worked out from the DNA. The profile shows around 57,000 clones, approximately 90% of them singletons. Trimming removed 9 bases from V and 0 bases from J, with 18 bases in between. The CDR3 length is 16 residues. The germline V gene has CDR1 SGHAT and CDR2 FQNNGV. The sequencing sample was made of peripheral blood. The chain employs TRBV11-2 and TRBJ2-1, with D perhaps matching TRBD2 (5 bases). The sequence was collected from a human donor with active COVID-19. The donor label of this sample is uncertain. The CDR3 spells CASFQRATSSYNEQFF. In DNA, the CDR3 is TGTGCCAGTTTCCAGAGGGCCACGAGCTCCTACAATGAGCAGTTCTTC.